This passage covers 16 T cell receptor beta chains from one sample sequenced in a study of T cells in Graves' hyperthyroidism and ophthalmopathy. There were TCR beta CDR3 regions amplified from RNA transcripts. The HTBI primer set served for first-round RT-PCR of the TCR CDR3. Each CDR3 protein gets one entry after TCRdb re-called the multiplex PCR reads with MiXCR. The data contain some 550,000 distinct CDR3 sequences, roughly 20% of them singletons. The sample was blood. These receptors came from a young man with Graves' hyperthyroidism.

The chain uses TRBV15 and TRBJ1-1; D is undetermined. The CDR3 consists of 14 residues. Trimming cost V 5 bases and J 5 bases, with 15 bases left between them. Germline V gene lookup returns CDR1 LNHNV and CDR2 YYDKDF (reference sequence). The CDR3 spells CATSLRIEGTEAFF. CDR3 nucleotides: TGTGCCACCAGCTTGCGGATCGAAGGGACTGAAGCTTTCTTT.

This clonotype appeared many times. V usage is TRBV11-1 and J usage is TRBJ1-1, with a tentative D call TRBD1 (5 bases). Germline CDR1 and CDR2: SGHAT and FQDESV (reference sequence). The CDR3 has 11 amino acids. Trimming took off 5 bases at V and 8 bases at J, with 9 bases between the two ends. The CDR3 protein is CASSGGAEAFF. In DNA form, the CDR3 reads TGTGCCAGCAGCGGTGGGGCCGAAGCTTTCTTT. Full variable domain (missing parts from reference TRBV11-1 and TRBJ1-1): EAEVAQSPRYKITEKSQAVAFWCDPISGHATLYWYRQILGQGPELLVQFQDESVVDDSQLPKDRFSAERLKGVDSTLKIQPAELGDSAMYLCASSGGAEAFFGQGTRLTVV.

This clonotype showed up just a few times. This sequence joins TRBV5-6 and TRBJ1-1, with D possibly being TRBD1 (6 bases). The length of the CDR3 is 13 residues. From germline, CDR1 is SGHDT and CDR2 YYEEEE. V lost 6 bases to trimming and J lost 4 bases, with 13 bases between them. The CDR3, as DNA: TGTGCCAGCACCCAAGGGGGTAGCACTGAAGCTTTCTTT. Translating gives CASTQGGSTEAFF. Based on the CDR3 plus reference TRBV5-6 and TRBJ1-1, the full variable domain is DAGVTQSPTHLIKTRGQQVTLRCSPKSGHDTVSWYQQALGQGPQFIFQYYEEEERQRGNFPDRFSGHQFPNYSSELNVNALLLGDSALYLCASTQGGSTEAFFGQGTRLTVV.

About this clonotype: Possible read error: a much larger clone is one base away. This rearrangement joins TRBV30 to TRBJ2-7; D is perhaps TRBD1 or TRBD2 (5 bases each). Trimming cost V 5 bases and J 5 bases, with 19 bases left between them. CDR1 GTSNPN and CDR2 SVGIG come from the germline V gene (reference sequence). This CDR3 has 14 amino acids. In nucleotides, the CDR3 is TGTGCCTGGGCTAGAGGGGTTATGGGCGACGAGCAGTACTTC. This translates into CAWARGVMGDEQYF.

The chain uses TRBV2 and TRBJ2-7; TRBD2 aligns across 7 bases. V was clipped by 3 bases and J by 2 bases; unmatched bases: 1. The CDR3 loop spans 13 amino acids. Germline assignment: CDR1 SNHLY and CDR2 FYNNEI. The CDR3 nucleotides are TGTGCCAGCAGTGATCTAGCGGCCTACGAGCAGTACTTC. This encodes CASSDLAAYEQYF.

This clonotype was found many times. V is TRBV7-8 and J is TRBJ2-7; D perhaps matches TRBD1 (7 bases). The V end lost 4 bases, the J end lost 11 bases, and 12 bases lay between the germline ends. The CDR3 loop spans 11 amino acids. The germline V gene has CDR1 SGHVS and CDR2 FQNEAQ. Here the CDR3 DNA reads TGTGCCAGCAGCTCGGACAGGAGGGAGTACTTC. Residues: CASSSDRREYF.

This clonotype was recorded a few times. V gene TRBV7-8 combines with J gene TRBJ2-5, with D uncertain. The CDR3 consists of 14 residues. Germline V lookup: CDR1 SGHVS, CDR2 FQNEAQ. Between the trimmed V and J ends, which lost 5 bases and 1 base, there was a span of 11 bases. The CDR3 protein is CASSRLYFQETQYF. CDR3 nucleotide sequence: TGTGCCAGCAGCCGACTTTATTTCCAAGAGACCCAGTACTTC. Filled out from reference TRBV7-8 and TRBJ2-5, the complete variable domain reads GAGVSQSPRYKVAKRGQDVALRCDPISGHVSLFWYQQALGQGPEFLTYFQNEAQLDKSGLPSDRFFAERPEGSVSTLKIQRTQQEDSAVYLCASSRLYFQETQYFGPGTRLLVL.

The chain is built from TRBV27 and TRBJ2-7, with unresolved D. The CDR3 spans 13 residues. Trimming took 0 bases from V and 0 from J, leaving 3 bases between them. Germline CDR1 and CDR2: MNHEY and SMNVEV (reference sequence). CDR3 sequence: CASSLSLSYEQYV. CDR3 nucleotide sequence: TGTGCCAGCAGTTTATCACTCTCCTACGAGCAGTACGTC.

DNA for the CDR3: TGTGCCAGTAGTATTTTGGAGAACACCGGGGAGCTGTTTTTT. As protein: CASSILENTGELFF. This chain links TRBV19 with TRBJ2-2; D ambiguous. Trimming took 3 bases from V and 1 from J, leaving 6 bases between them. Germline-derived CDR1 and CDR2 are LNHDA and SQIVND (reference sequence). The CDR3 loop spans 14 amino acids.

This clonotype occurred a few times. DNA for the CDR3: TGCGCCAGCAGCCAAGGGGGGTTTAACGCCAAAAACATTCAGTACTTC. Protein: CASSQGGFNAKNIQYF. The rearrangement joins TRBV4-1 to TRBJ2-4; D is tentatively TRBD1 or TRBD2 (5 bases each). Trimming left V 1 base short and J 1 base short, with 11 bases between. The CDR3 loop spans 16 amino acids. Per germline, CDR1 MGHRA and CDR2 YSYEKL.

This clonotype appeared many times. This chain links TRBV2 with TRBJ1-2; TRBD1 is a possible D gene (6 bases). V dropped 7 bases and J dropped 7 bases, with 25 bases sitting between them. The CDR3 runs to 16 residues. Germline CDR1 is SNHLY and CDR2 is FYNNEI. CDR3 residues: CASTLSGGAGGSGYTF. CDR3 coding DNA: TGTGCCAGCACCCTCAGCGGGGGGGCAGGAGGTTCTGGCTACACCTTC.

The chain links TRBV29-1 to TRBJ1-1; possibly TRBD1 for D (6 bases). V was clipped by 5 bases and J by 1 base, with 8 bases between them. CDR3 length: 12 residues. From germline, CDR1 is SQVTM and CDR2 ANQGSEA. The CDR3 here is CSVLDRNTEAFF. The CDR3 nucleotides are TGCAGCGTTTTGGACAGGAACACTGAAGCTTTCTTT. The full variable domain, with the rest looked up from reference TRBV29-1 and TRBJ1-1, is SAVISQKPSRDICQRGTSLTIQCQVDSQVTMMFWYRQQPGQSLTLIATANQGSEATYESGFVIDKFPISRPNLTFSTLTVSNMSPEDSSIYLCSVLDRNTEAFFGQGTRLTVV.

This chain uses TRBV4-1 with TRBJ1-1, with TRBD1 matching 8 bases. In germline, CDR1 is MGHRA, CDR2 YSYEKL. V lost 8 bases to trimming and J lost 8 bases; unmatched junction nucleotides: 19. This CDR3 comprises 16 residues. CDR3 region: CASWPTGAKEHWEAFF. The CDR3 bases are TGCGCCAGCTGGCCGACAGGGGCAAAAGAACACTGGGAAGCTTTCTTT.

At least ten counts were recorded for this clonotype. The chain has TRBV7-3 and TRBJ1-1; TRBD1 might be the D (6 bases). Trimming shortened V by 6 bases and J by 8 bases, and 13 bases separated the two germline ends. This CDR3 is 12 amino acids long. The germline V gene has CDR1 SGHTA and CDR2 FQGTGA. CDR3: CASSRLGGEAFF. DNA of the CDR3: TGTGCCAGCAGTCGTTTGGGGGGCGAAGCTTTCTTT.

This clonotype was counted many times. This chain joins TRBV11-2 and TRBJ1-1; perhaps TRBD1 as D (6 bases). The CDR3 length is 12 residues. Deletions cut 11 bases from V and 1 base from J, with 11 bases between. Germline CDR1 SGHAT, CDR2 FQNNGV. The CDR3 sequence is CAGRGRNTEAFF. The CDR3 DNA sequence: TGTGCCGGGCGGGGGCGGAACACTGAAGCTTTCTTT.

The chain combines TRBV2 with TRBJ1-5; D gene ambiguous. This CDR3 spans 15 amino acids. The germline V and J ends were trimmed by 3 bases and 1 base, with 10 bases remaining between them. Germline-derived CDR1 and CDR2 are SNHLY and FYNNEI. CDR3 nucleotide sequence: TGTGCCAGCAGTGAGGTACAGAGCAGCAATCAGCCCCAGCATTTT. Translating gives CASSEVQSSNQPQHF.